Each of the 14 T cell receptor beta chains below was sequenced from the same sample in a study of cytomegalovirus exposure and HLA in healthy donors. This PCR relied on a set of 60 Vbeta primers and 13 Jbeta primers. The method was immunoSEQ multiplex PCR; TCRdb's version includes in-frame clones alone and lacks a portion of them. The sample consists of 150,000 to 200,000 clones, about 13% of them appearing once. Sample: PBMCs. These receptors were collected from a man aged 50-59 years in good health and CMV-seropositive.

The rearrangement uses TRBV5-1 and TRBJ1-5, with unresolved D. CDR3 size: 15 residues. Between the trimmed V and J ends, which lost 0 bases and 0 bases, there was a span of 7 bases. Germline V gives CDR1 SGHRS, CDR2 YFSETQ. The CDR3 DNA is TGCGCCAGCAGCTTGGGCGGGAATAGCAATCAGCCCCAGCATTTT. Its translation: CASSLGGNSNQPQHF. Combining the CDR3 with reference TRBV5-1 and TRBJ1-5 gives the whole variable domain KAGVTQTPRYLIKTRGQQVTLSCSPISGHRSVSWYQQTPGQGLQFLFEYFSETQRNKGNFPGRFSGRQFSNSRSEMNVSTLELGDSALYLCASSLGGNSNQPQHFGDGTRLSIL.

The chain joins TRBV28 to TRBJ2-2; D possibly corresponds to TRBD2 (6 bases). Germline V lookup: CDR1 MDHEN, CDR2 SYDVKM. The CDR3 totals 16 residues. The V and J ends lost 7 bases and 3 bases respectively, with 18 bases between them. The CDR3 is CASIWRASRYTGELFF. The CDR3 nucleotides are TGTGCCAGCATCTGGAGGGCGAGCCGGTACACCGGGGAGCTGTTTTTT. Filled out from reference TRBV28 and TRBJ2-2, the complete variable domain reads DVKVTQSSRYLVKRTGEKVFLECVQDMDHENMFWYRQDPGLGLRLIYFSYDVKMKEKGDIPEGYSVSREKKERFSLILESASTNQTSMYLCASIWRASRYTGELFFGEGSRLTVL.

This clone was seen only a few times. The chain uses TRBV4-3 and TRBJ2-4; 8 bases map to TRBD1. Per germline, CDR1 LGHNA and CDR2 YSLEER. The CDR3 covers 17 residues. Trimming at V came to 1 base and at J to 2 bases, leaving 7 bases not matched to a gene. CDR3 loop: CASSQARQGASKNIQYF. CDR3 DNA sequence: TGCGCCAGCAGCCAAGCCCGGCAGGGGGCTTCCAAAAACATTCAGTACTTC.

Here the CDR3 reads CAISEIIGGNQPQHF. In DNA form, the CDR3 reads TGTGCCATCAGTGAAATCATAGGGGGCAATCAGCCCCAGCATTTT. The chain uses TRBV10-3 and TRBJ1-5, with D perhaps TRBD1 (5 bases). The V and J ends lost 3 bases and 2 bases respectively, with 11 bases between them. Germline V gene data show CDR1 as ENHRY and CDR2 as SYGVKD. This CDR3 has 15 amino acids.

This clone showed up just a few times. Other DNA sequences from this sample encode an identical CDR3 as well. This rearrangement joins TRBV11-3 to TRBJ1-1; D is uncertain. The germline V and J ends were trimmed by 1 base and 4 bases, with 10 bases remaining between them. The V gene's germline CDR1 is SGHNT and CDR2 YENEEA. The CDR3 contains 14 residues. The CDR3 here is CASSLGRGSTEAFF. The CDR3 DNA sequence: TGTGCCAGCAGCTTAGGGCGGGGTAGCACTGAAGCTTTCTTT.

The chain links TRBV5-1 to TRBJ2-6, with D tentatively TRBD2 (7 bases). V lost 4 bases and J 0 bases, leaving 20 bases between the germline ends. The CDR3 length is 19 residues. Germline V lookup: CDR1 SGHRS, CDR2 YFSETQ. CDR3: CASSTIGGQQPSGANVLTF. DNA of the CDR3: TGCGCCAGCAGCACTATCGGGGGGCAACAGCCCTCTGGGGCCAACGTCCTGACTTTC.

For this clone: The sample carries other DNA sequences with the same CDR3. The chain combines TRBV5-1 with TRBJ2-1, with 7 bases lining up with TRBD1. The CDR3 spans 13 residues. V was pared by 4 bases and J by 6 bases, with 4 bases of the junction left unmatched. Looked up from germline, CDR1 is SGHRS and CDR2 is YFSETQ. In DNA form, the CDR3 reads TGCGCCAGCAGCCTCCGACAGGGCAATGAGCAGTTCTTC. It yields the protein CASSLRQGNEQFF.

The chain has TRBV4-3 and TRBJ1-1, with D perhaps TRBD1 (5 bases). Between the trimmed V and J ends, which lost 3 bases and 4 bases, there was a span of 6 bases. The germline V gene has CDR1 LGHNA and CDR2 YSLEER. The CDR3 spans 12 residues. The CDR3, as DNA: TGCGCCAGCAGCCAGCAGGGCACTGAAGCTTTCTTT. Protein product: CASSQQGTEAFF.

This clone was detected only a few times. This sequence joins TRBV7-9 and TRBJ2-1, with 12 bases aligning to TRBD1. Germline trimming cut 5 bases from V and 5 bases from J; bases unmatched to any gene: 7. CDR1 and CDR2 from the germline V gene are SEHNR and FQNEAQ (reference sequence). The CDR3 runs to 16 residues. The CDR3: CASSRPGQGAHNEQFF. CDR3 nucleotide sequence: TGTGCCAGCAGCCGGCCGGGACAGGGGGCCCACAATGAGCAGTTCTTC.

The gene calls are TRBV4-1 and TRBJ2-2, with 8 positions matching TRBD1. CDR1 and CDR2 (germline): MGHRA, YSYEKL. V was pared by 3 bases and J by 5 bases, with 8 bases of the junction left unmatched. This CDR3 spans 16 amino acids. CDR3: CASSQGTGGWTGELFF. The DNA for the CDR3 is TGCGCCAGCAGCCAGGGAACAGGGGGTTGGACCGGGGAGCTGTTTTTT.

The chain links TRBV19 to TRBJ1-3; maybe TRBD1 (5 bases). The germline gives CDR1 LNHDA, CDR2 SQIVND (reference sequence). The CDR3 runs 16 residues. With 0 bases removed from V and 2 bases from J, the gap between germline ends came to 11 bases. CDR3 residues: CASSIDRGGAGNTIYF. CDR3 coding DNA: TGTGCCAGTAGTATAGATCGGGGAGGGGCTGGAAACACCATATATTTT.

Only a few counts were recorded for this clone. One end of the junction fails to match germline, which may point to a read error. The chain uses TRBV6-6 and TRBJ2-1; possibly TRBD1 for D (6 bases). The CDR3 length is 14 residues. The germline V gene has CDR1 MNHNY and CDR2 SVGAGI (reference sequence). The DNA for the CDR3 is TGTGCCACCCAAGGGGCAGGGGAGTACAATGCGCAGTTCTTC. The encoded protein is CATQGAGEYNAQFF.

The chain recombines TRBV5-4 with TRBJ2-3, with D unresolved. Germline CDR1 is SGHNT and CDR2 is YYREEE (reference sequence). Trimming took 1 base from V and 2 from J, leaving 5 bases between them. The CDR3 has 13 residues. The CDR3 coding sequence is TGTGCCAGCAGCTTGCCAGACACAGATACGCAGTATTTT. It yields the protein CASSLPDTDTQYF.

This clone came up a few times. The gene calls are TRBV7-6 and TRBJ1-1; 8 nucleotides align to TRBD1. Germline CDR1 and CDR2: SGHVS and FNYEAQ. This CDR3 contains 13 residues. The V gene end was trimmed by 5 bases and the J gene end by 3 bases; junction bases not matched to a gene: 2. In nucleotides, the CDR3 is TGTGCCAGCAGCCCGGACAGGGACACTGAAGCTTTCTTT. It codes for CASSPDRDTEAFF.